The next 30 T cell receptor beta chains were all read from a single sample in a study of lymphopenia after photon versus proton radiotherapy. Some clones are missing from TCRdb's copy, which holds only in-frame ones; the method was immunoSEQ multiplex PCR. The table records some 25,000 clones, around four fifths of them present only once. The specimen comprised peripheral blood, sampled from a patient treated with proton-based radiotherapy. All receptors derive from a woman in her 70s with pancreatic cancer.

The chain uses TRBV30 and TRBJ2-7; D remains unclear. Between the trimmed V and J ends, which lost 0 bases and 0 bases, there was a span of 9 bases. This CDR3 region has 14 residues. The germline gives CDR1 GTSNPN, CDR2 SVGIG (reference sequence). The CDR3 region is CAWSVLSDSYEQYF. CDR3 bases: TGTGCCTGGAGTGTACTCAGCGACTCCTACGAGCAGTACTTC. The entire variable domain, with the rest obtained from reference TRBV30 and TRBJ2-7, is as follows: SQTIHQWPATLVQPVGSPLSLECTVEGTSNPNLYWYRQAAGRGLQLLFYSVGIGQISSEVPQNLSASRPQDRQFILSSKKLLLSDSGFYLCAWSVLSDSYEQYFGPGTRLTVT.

The chain couples TRBV28 to TRBJ1-5; 10 bases are a match to TRBD1. Trimming took 4 bases from V and 6 from J; bases not matched to a gene: 12. CDR3 length: 17 residues. Germline V gene sequence: CDR1 MDHEN, CDR2 SYDVKM. DNA of the CDR3: TGTGCCAGCAGTTCCAACACCCGACAGGGGGCGGCTCAGCCCCAGCATTTT. Its translation: CASSSNTRQGAAQPQHF.

This clone was found once. The V gene is TRBV19, the J gene TRBJ2-1; 7 nucleotides align to TRBD1. J gave up 6 bases and V 3 bases, and 2 bases lay outside the gene matches. This CDR3 has 13 residues. Germline CDR1 reads LNHDA; CDR2 reads SQIVND (reference sequence). CDR3 DNA sequence: TGTGCCAGTAGTATTTGGGACAGCAATGAGCAGTTCTTC. Residues: CASSIWDSNEQFF.

The J gene is TRBJ1-5, the V gene TRBV7-9; TRBD1 might be the D (5 bases). The V gene lost 3 bases and the J gene lost 6 bases, with 12 bases spanning the gap. This CDR3 is 14 amino acids long. CDR1 is SEHNR and CDR2 is FQNEAQ in the germline V gene (reference sequence). The CDR3 loop is CASSFTGTAQPQHF. The CDR3, as DNA: TGTGCCAGCAGCTTTACCGGGACGGCTCAGCCCCAGCATTTT.

This clone was picked up one time. The genes are TRBV11-2 and TRBJ1-2, with D possibly TRBD1 on 5 matching bases. The CDR3 covers 15 residues. V was clipped by 0 bases and J by 2 bases, with 10 bases between them. Germline-derived CDR1 and CDR2 are SGHAT and FQNNGV. The CDR3 reads CASSLERRGNYGYTF. The CDR3 nucleotides are TGTGCCAGCAGCTTAGAACGGCGGGGCAACTATGGCTACACCTTC.

V gene TRBV29-1 combines with J gene TRBJ2-1, with D unresolved. The CDR3 spans 14 residues. V was clipped by 3 bases and J by 0 bases, with 9 bases between them. The germline V gene has CDR1 SQVTM and CDR2 ANQGSEA. DNA for the CDR3: TGCAGCGTTGATTCCAGCTTCTCCTACAATGAGCAGTTCTTC. Translation gives CSVDSSFSYNEQFF.

The chain has TRBV27 and TRBJ1-5; the match to TRBD1 covers 11 bases. Germline V gene sequence: CDR1 MNHEY, CDR2 SMNVEV (reference sequence). The CDR3 is made up of 14 amino acids. Trimming took 8 bases from V and 3 from J; bases not matched to a gene: 3. The CDR3 coding sequence is TGTGCCAGCCGGGACAGGGGGAACAATCAGCCCCAGCATTTT. This encodes CASRDRGNNQPQHF.

The CDR3: CASSGYREASHSYTF. In nucleotides, the CDR3 is TGTGCCAGTAGTGGTTACAGGGAGGCGTCCCACAGCTACACCTTC. The chain is built from TRBV19 and TRBJ1-2; TRBD1 is a possible D gene (6 bases). The CDR3 has 15 residues. Trimming took off 5 bases at V and 9 bases at J, with 22 bases between the two ends. Germline CDR1 is LNHDA and CDR2 is SQIVND (reference sequence).

This chain connects TRBV20-1 to TRBJ2-1; D gene ambiguous. The CDR3 is 10 residues long. Trimming pared 2 bases from V and 4 bases from J, leaving 0 bases between. Per germline, CDR1 DFQATT and CDR2 SNEGSKA (reference sequence). This CDR3 is CSARYNEQFF. The CDR3 DNA follows: TGCAGTGCTAGATACAATGAGCAGTTCTTC.

The rearrangement links TRBV28 to TRBJ1-6, with 7 bases identical to TRBD1. J was trimmed by 6 bases and V by 3 bases; bases with no gene match: 2. This CDR3 has 14 residues. From germline, CDR1 is MDHEN and CDR2 SYDVKM. CDR3 DNA: TGTGCCAGCAGTTTGCCAGGGGGTAATTCACCCCTCCACTTT. Its translation is CASSLPGGNSPLHF.

This clone was seen a single time. V gene TRBV5-1 combines with J gene TRBJ1-2, with TRBD1 matching over 12 bases. CDR1 SGHRS and CDR2 YFSETQ come from the germline V gene. The CDR3 is 16 residues long. V was clipped by 4 bases and J by 5 bases; unmatched bases: 9. For the CDR3, the DNA is TGCGCCAGCAGCGACGAGGGACAGGGGGCGGGATATGGCTACACCTTC. Its protein is CASSDEGQGAGYGYTF.

CDR3 loop: CASSAPGLAYNEQFF. As DNA, the CDR3 is TGTGCCAGCAGCGCGCCGGGACTAGCGTACAATGAGCAGTTCTTC. The chain uses TRBV7-3 and TRBJ2-1, with TRBD2 identical over 10 bases. This CDR3 contains 15 residues. V was clipped by 5 bases and J by 4 bases; unmatched bases: 5. Germline CDR1 is SGHTA and CDR2 is FQGTGA.

The V gene is TRBV30, the J gene TRBJ1-1, with D possibly TRBD1 on 5 matching bases. Germline CDR1 reads GTSNPN; CDR2 reads SVGIG (reference sequence). V dropped 0 bases and J dropped 1 base, with 9 bases sitting between them. The CDR3 totals 14 residues. CDR3 loop: CAWSVTRANTEAFF. As DNA, the CDR3 is TGTGCCTGGAGTGTAACCAGGGCGAACACTGAAGCTTTCTTT.

The chain has TRBV7-8 and TRBJ1-5, with 8 bases identical to TRBD1. From germline, CDR1 is SGHVS and CDR2 FQNEAQ. The junction had 6 bases not matched to a gene; V was cut back by 1 base and J by 1 base. This CDR3 has 17 residues. In DNA form, the CDR3 reads TGTGCCAGCAGCTTAGGGCAGGGGGCAATAAGCAATCAGCCCCAGCATTTT. It is translated as CASSLGQGAISNQPQHF.

The CDR3 region has the DNA TGCGCCAGCAGCTTGCCGGGACAAATTTATGGCTACACCTTC. This encodes CASSLPGQIYGYTF. The chain carries TRBV5-1 and TRBJ1-2; tentatively, D is TRBD1 (6 bases). Germline CDR1 and CDR2: SGHRS and YFSETQ. V was trimmed by 1 base and J by 5 bases, leaving 12 bases between them. The CDR3 spans 14 residues.

The rearrangement links TRBV28 to TRBJ2-1; D is uncertain. With 6 bases removed from V and 0 bases from J, the gap between germline ends came to 12 bases. CDR1 is MDHEN and CDR2 is SYDVKM in the germline V gene. The length of the CDR3 is 15 residues. In nucleotides, the CDR3 is TGTGCCAGCAGCCCCTCAACCTTCTCCTACAATGAGCAGTTCTTC. As protein: CASSPSTFSYNEQFF.

In this sample, this clone turned up a few times. Compared with germline, one end of the junction differs, possibly owing to a read error. This chain uses TRBV7-7 with TRBJ2-2; D gene uncertain. Looked up from germline, CDR1 is SSHAT and CDR2 is FNYEAQ (reference sequence). The length of the CDR3 is 16 residues. CDR3 nucleotide sequence: TGTGCTAGCAGCTCAGTGGGAATAGCGAACACCGGGGAGCTGTTTTTT. Its translation: CASSSVGIANTGELFF.

The CDR3 loop is CASSPDTLSSYEQYF. CDR3 DNA sequence: TGTGCCAGCAGCCCAGACACCCTTAGCTCCTACGAGCAGTACTTC. This chain links TRBV6-5 with TRBJ2-7; unclear D gene. V gave up 6 bases and J gave up 0 bases, with 15 bases separating them. The germline V gene has CDR1 MNHEY and CDR2 SVGAGI. There are 15 residues in the CDR3.

V and J are TRBV6-5 and TRBJ2-1; D gene uncertain. V lost 7 bases, J lost 8 bases, and 18 bases lay in between. Germline V gene data show CDR1 as MNHEY and CDR2 as SVGAGI. The CDR3 runs 14 residues. The CDR3 reads CASKRAISYDEQFF. Written as DNA, the CDR3 is TGTGCCAGCAAAAGAGCCATTAGTTACGATGAGCAGTTCTTC.

V and J are TRBV5-6 and TRBJ2-1; 9 bases are shared with TRBD2. V was clipped by 2 bases and J by 9 bases; unmatched bases: 9. The CDR3 totals 15 residues. Germline V gives CDR1 SGHDT, CDR2 YYEEEE. The CDR3 DNA sequence: TGTGCCAGCAGCTTTCTTAGCGGGAGAACGGTTGAGCAGTTCTTC. It yields the protein CASSFLSGRTVEQFF.

The rearrangement links TRBV25-1 to TRBJ2-7; 8 bases fit TRBD1. The CDR3 consists of 17 residues. Germline V gene lookup returns CDR1 MGHDK and CDR2 SYGVNS. J gave up 1 base and V 2 bases, and 10 bases lay outside the gene matches. The DNA of the CDR3 is TGTGCCAGCAGTGAACCTTCCGCGGACAGGGAGTCCTACGAGCAGTACTTC. This translates into CASSEPSADRESYEQYF.

The rearrangement uses TRBV7-9 and TRBJ2-7, with D perhaps TRBD2 (5 bases). CDR1 SEHNR and CDR2 FQNEAQ come from the germline V gene (reference sequence). This CDR3 spans 14 amino acids. Between the trimmed V and J ends, which lost 5 bases and 5 bases, there was a span of 16 bases. CDR3 in amino acids: CASSDPPGSHEQYF. The DNA for the CDR3 is TGTGCCAGCAGCGACCCTCCGGGGTCCCACGAGCAGTACTTC.

The chain uses TRBV27 and TRBJ2-2; D is unclear. CDR1 is MNHEY and CDR2 is SMNVEV in the germline V gene (reference sequence). V was pared by 6 bases and J by 5 bases, with 4 bases between. The CDR3 contains 11 residues. CDR3 sequence reads: CASRLTGELFF. The CDR3 DNA follows: TGTGCCAGCAGACTTACCGGGGAGCTGTTTTTT.

This sequence joins TRBV2 and TRBJ2-3; 9 bases match TRBD2. CDR1 is SNHLY, CDR2 FYNNEI, per germline. The ends lost 6 bases at V and 3 bases at J; junction bases unmatched: 10. The CDR3 covers 16 residues. CDR3 region: CASRRRTSVNTDTQYF. The DNA of the CDR3 is TGTGCCAGCAGGCGAAGGACTAGCGTTAATACAGATACGCAGTATTTT. Together with reference TRBV2 and TRBJ2-3, the CDR3 gives the full variable domain: EPEVTQTPSHQVTQMGQEVILRCVPISNHLYFYWYRQILGQKVEFLVSFYNNEISEKSEIFDDQFSVERPDGSNFTLKIRSTKLEDSAMYFCASRRRTSVNTDTQYFGPGTRLTVL.

This chain uses TRBV18 with TRBJ1-1; TRBD1 might be the D (5 bases). V was trimmed by 5 bases and J by 6 bases, leaving 16 bases between them. CDR3 size: 14 residues. Germline assignment: CDR1 KGHSH and CDR2 LQKENI. CDR3 region: CASSSPREWAEAFF. In DNA, the CDR3 is TGTGCCAGCTCATCTCCCAGGGAATGGGCTGAAGCTTTCTTT.

This rearrangement joins TRBV6-5 to TRBJ1-2; D not resolved. Germline V gene sequence: CDR1 MNHEY, CDR2 SVGAGI. Trimming removed 4 bases from V and 7 bases from J, with 13 bases in between. CDR3 length equals 13 residues. In DNA, the CDR3 is TGTGCCAGCAGTTCCGATCAGACGCGTGGCTACACCTTC. This translates into CASSSDQTRGYTF.

This clone came up a few times. The gene calls are TRBV5-4 and TRBJ1-1; 10 bases align to TRBD1. V was clipped by 4 bases and J by 1 base; unmatched bases: 10. The CDR3 is 17 residues long. CDR1 is SGHNT, CDR2 YYREEE, per germline (reference sequence). CDR3 sequence: CASSPRPGQGWNTEAFF. The CDR3 nucleotides are TGTGCCAGCAGCCCACGTCCGGGACAGGGGTGGAACACTGAAGCTTTCTTT.

The count of this clone is one. The V and J genes are TRBV28 and TRBJ1-2; D is unresolved. Germline V gene sequence: CDR1 MDHEN, CDR2 SYDVKM. V gave up 5 bases and J gave up 3 bases, with 7 bases separating them. The CDR3 extends over 12 amino acids. The CDR3 DNA is TGTGCCAGCAGTCTCGGCGACTATGGCTACACCTTC. This sequence encodes CASSLGDYGYTF.

The chain joins TRBV28 to TRBJ1-6; 7 bases are shared with TRBD1. V dropped 8 bases and J dropped 6; count of bases not matched to a gene: 7. The CDR3 is 14 residues long. Germline-derived CDR1 and CDR2 are MDHEN and SYDVKM. Here the CDR3 reads CASLGGSLNSPLHF. CDR3 sequence (DNA): TGTGCCAGCTTAGGGGGCTCCCTTAATTCACCCCTCCACTTT.

The chain carries TRBV7-2 and TRBJ1-4; D call uncertain. With 1 base removed from V and 5 bases from J, the gap between germline ends came to 17 bases. Looked up from germline, CDR1 is SGHTA and CDR2 is FQGNSA. The CDR3 loop spans 17 amino acids. The CDR3 bases are TGTGCCAGCAGCTTAGGGACTTGGGGAGAACTAAATGAAAAACTGTTTTTT. This encodes CASSLGTWGELNEKLFF.